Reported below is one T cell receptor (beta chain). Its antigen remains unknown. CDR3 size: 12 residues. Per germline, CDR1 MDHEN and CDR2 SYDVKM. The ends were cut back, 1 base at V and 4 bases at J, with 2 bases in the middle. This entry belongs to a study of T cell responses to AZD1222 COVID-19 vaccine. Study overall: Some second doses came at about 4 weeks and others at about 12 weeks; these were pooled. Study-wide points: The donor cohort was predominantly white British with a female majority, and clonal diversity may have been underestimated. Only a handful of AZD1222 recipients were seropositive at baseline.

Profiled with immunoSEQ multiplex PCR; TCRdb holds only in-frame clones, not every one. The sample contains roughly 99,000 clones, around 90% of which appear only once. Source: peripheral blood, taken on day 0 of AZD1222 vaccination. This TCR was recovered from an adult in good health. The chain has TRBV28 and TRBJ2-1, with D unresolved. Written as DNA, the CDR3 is TGTGCCAGCAGTTTATCATACAATGAGCAGTTCTTC. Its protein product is CASSLSYNEQFF.